The clone carrying this TCR beta chain has a count of ten or more. Its cognate antigen is unknown. The sample belongs to a study of spatial heterogeneity in lung cancer. Time point specified: sample taken at primary tumor resection. TCRs were sequenced from unsorted whole RNA of tumor, nontumor lung or PBMC. Every TCR cDNA molecule bore its own unique molecular identifier. Each CDR3 protein gets one entry after TCRdb re-called the 5' RACE reads with MiXCR. The data contain about 16,000 distinct CDR3 sequences, approximately 6.2% of them singletons. Study outcomes and limitations: Counts that tracked tumor mutation counts were those of expanded intratumoral alpha and beta TCRs.

The CDR3 loop spans 15 amino acids. Germline V gene sequence: CDR1 SGHTA, CDR2 FQGNSA. V gave up 5 bases and J gave up 0 bases, with 12 bases separating them. Sequences were derived from lung tumor tissue, sampled at surgery. This chain links TRBV7-2 with TRBJ2-3; the D gene could be TRBD1 or TRBD2 (5 bases each). This TCR derives from a female donor with early-stage non-small cell lung cancer. In nucleotides, the CDR3 is TGTGCCAGCAGCCCCGGGACCTGGAGCACAGATACGCAGTATTTT. Its translation is CASSPGTWSTDTQYF.